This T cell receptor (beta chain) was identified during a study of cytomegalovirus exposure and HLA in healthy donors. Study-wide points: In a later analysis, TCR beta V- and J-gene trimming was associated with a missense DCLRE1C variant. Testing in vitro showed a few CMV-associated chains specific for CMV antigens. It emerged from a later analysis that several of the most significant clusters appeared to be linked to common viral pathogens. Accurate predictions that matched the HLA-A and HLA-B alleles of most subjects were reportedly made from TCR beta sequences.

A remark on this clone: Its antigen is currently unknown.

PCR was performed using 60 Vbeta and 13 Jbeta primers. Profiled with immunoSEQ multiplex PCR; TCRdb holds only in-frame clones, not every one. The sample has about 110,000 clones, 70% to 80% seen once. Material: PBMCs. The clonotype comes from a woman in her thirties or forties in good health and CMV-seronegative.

The CDR3, as DNA: TGTGCCAGCAGTTTAATGTCGGGGTACGGCTACACCTTC. It codes for CASSLMSGYGYTF. The gene calls are TRBV28 and TRBJ1-2, with D uncertain. The CDR3 extends over 13 amino acids. Germline V gives CDR1 MDHEN, CDR2 SYDVKM. V was pared by 2 bases and J by 8 bases, with 12 bases between.